The subject of this entry is one T cell receptor beta chain. Trimming took 5 bases from V and 4 from J, leaving 9 bases between them. The CDR3 has 12 residues. Per the study methods: Reference gene primer amplification in the assay estimated nucleated cell counts. The protocol was immunoSEQ multiplex PCR, while the TCRdb copy is restricted to in-frame clones and leaves out a portion. The V and J calls and the clone size are those of that table, but D and trimming were determined from the DNA. The data contain fewer than 40,000 clones, around 85% of them singletons. The record originates from a study of blood T cell repertoires in COVID-19. Overall study: The United States, Italy and Spain were the sources of the acute and convalescent COVID-19 samples. Nucleic acid was either cDNA or gDNA, and it came from T cells, B-cell-depleted T cells, or PBMCs.

Material: peripheral blood. The rearrangement joins TRBV12-3 or TRBV12-4 to TRBJ2-7; possible D gene TRBD1, 6 bases. This TCR was recovered from a human donor in a cohort sampled during active COVID-19. The CDR3 DNA follows: TGTGCCAGCAGTGAGGGGGTTTACGAGCAGTACTTC. Encoded protein: CASSEGVYEQYF.